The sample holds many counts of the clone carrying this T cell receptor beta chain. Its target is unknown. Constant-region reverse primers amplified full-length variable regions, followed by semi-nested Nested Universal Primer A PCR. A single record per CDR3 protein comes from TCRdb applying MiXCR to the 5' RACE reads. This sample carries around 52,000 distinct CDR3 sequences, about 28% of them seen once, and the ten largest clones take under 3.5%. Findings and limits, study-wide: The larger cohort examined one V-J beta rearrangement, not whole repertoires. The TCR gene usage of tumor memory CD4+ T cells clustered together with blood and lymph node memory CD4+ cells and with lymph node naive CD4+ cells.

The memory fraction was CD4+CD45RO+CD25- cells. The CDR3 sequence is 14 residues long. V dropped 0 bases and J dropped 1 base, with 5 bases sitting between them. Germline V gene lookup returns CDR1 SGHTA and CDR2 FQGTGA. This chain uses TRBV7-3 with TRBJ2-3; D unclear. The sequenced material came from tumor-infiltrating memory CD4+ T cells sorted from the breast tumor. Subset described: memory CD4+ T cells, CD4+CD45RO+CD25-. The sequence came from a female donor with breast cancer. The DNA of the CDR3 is TGTGCCAGCAGCTTAACCCAGGGCACAGATACGCAGTATTTT. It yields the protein CASSLTQGTDTQYF.